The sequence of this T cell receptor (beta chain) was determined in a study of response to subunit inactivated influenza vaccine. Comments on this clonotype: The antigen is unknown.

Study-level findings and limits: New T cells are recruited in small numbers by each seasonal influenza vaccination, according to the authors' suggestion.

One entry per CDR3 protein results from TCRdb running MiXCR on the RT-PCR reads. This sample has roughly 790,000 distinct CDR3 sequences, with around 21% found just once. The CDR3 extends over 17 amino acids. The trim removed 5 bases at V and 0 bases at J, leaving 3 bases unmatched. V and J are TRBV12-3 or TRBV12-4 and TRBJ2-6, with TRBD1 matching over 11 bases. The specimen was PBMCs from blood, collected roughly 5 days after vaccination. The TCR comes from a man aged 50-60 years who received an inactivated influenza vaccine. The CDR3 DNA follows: TGTGCCAGCAGTCGGACAGGGGGCTTCTCTGGGGCCAACGTCCTGACTTTC. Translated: CASSRTGGFSGANVLTF.